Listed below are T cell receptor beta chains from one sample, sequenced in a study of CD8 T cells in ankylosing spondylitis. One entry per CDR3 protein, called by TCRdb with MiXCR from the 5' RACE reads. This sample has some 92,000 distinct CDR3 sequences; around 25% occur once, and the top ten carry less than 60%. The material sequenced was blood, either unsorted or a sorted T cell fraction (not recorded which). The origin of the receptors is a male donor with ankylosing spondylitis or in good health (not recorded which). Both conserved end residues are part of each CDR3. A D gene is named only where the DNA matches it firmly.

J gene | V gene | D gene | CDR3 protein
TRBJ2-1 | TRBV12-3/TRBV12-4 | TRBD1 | CASKGTGVDNEQFF
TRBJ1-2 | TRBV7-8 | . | CASSSGGGLYYGYTF
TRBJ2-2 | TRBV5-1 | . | CASSLLAQPGELFF
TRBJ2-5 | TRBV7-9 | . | CASSPPMQGGTQYF
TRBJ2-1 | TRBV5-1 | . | CASSFSSAYNEQFF
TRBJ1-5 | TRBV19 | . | CASSMGGESQPQHF
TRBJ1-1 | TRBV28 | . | CASSFRVTEAFF
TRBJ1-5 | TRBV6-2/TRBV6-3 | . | CASSYSGAQPQHF
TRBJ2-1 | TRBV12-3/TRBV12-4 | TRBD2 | CASRSGLAGYNEQFF
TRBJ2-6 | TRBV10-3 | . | CAISPGVLAGANVLTF
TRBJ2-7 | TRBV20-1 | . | CSASGIVSYEQYF
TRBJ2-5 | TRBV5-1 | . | CASSLGGQRIFQETQYF
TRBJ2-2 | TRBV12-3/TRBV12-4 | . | CASSAYGELFF
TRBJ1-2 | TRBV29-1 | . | CSVENGYTF
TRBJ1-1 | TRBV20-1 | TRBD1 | CSARDPRQGLNTEAFF
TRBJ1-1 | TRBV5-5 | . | CASSLDPGLNTEAFF
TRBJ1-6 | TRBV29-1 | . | CSVDPNGTATSPLHF
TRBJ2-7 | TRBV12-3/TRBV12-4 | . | CASCSGHSSYEQYF
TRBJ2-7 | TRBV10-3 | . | CAISEPSNTYEQYF
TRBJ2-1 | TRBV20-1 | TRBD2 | CSAPPGTSGINEQFF
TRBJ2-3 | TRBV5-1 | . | CASKVTSTDTQYF
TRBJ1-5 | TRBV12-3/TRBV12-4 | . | CASKQGYQPQHF
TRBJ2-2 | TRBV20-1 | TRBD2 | CSARVPGLAATGELFF
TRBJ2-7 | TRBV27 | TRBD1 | CASSLWDRVDEQYF
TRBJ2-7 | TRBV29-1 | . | CSVAYLSAGRSYEQYF
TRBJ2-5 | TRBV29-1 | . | CSVLGSGETQYF
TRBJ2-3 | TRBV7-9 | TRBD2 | CASSFPAGVDTQYF
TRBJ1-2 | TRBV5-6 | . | CASSSPFGVNYGYTF
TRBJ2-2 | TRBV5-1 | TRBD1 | CASSPRQGETGELFF
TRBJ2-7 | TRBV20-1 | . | CSALTRSSYEQYF
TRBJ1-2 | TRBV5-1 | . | CASSLEGPYGYTF
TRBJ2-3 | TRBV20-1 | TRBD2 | CSASPKGGLATDTQYF
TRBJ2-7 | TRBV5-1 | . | CASSSVVSYEQYF
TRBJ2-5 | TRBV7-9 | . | CASDQVGGGETQYF
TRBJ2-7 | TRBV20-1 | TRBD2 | CSAQTLAGGLYEQYF
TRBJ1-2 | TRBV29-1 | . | CSVEEPLLPYGYTF
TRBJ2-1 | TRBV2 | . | CASSDGGAYNEQFF
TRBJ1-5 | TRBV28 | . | CASSFVLGNQPQHF
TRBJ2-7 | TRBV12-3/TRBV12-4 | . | CASSEEGPYEQYF
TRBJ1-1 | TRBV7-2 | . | CASSPTLGGNTEAFF
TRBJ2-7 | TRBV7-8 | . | CASSSISRDGEQYF
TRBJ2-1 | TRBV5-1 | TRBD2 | CASSSIAGPTNEQFF